The 30 T cell receptor beta chains below were found in one sample sequenced in a study of beta chain features in type 1 diabetes (dated by TCRdb to the late 2010s). The receptor library was made with the immunoSEQ multiplex PCR assay. The High Capacity cDNA Reverse Transcription Kit was used to reverse transcribe all of the isolated RNA, meaning that expressed TCRB transcripts were what got sequenced. TCRdb carries this immuneACCESS record with in-frame sequences only. Its versions omit some clonotypes, under half of them owing to an unresolved V gene in the studies checked, with the rest unexplained. The sample table shows about 140,000 clones, and roughly 9.3% are seen once. The biggest ten clones account for 0.55% to 0.75% of the sample. Sequenced input: central memory CD4+ T cells from blood. All receptors come from a woman aged 40 to 50 in good health.

V usage is TRBV5-1 and J usage is TRBJ2-7, with 9 bases fitting TRBD2. In germline, CDR1 is SGHRS, CDR2 YFSETQ. Unmatched junction bases numbered 16, after V lost 0 bases and J lost 0 bases. The CDR3 covers 20 residues. The CDR3, as DNA: TGCGCCAGCAGCTTGGGGCCCAGGGCTAGCGGGGACACGAGCTCCTACGAGCAGTACTTC. Its translation: CASSLGPRASGDTSSYEQYF.

V is TRBV11-2 and J is TRBJ2-7; D might be TRBD1 (5 bases). V dropped 1 base and J dropped 3 bases, with 10 bases sitting between them. CDR3 length: 14 residues. From germline, CDR1 is SGHAT and CDR2 FQNNGV. For the CDR3, the DNA is TGTGCCAGCAGCTTAGGGCAGGGTTTCTACGAGCAGTACTTC. Amino acid sequence: CASSLGQGFYEQYF.

This clone was observed a few times. The J gene is TRBJ2-1, the V gene TRBV5-4; TRBD1 matches 9 bases. V lost 4 bases to trimming and J lost 5 bases; unmatched junction nucleotides: 13. From germline, CDR1 is SGHNT and CDR2 YYREEE (reference sequence). The CDR3 is 17 residues long. The chain's CDR3 is CASSRAGPGQGHNEQFF. The CDR3 bases are TGTGCCAGCAGCCGAGCCGGACCGGGACAGGGCCACAATGAGCAGTTCTTC.

This clone showed up just a few times. J is TRBJ2-4 and V is TRBV6-5; TRBD1 agrees at 10 bases. J was trimmed by 6 bases and V by 0 bases; bases with no gene match: 2. CDR3 length equals 15 residues. Per germline, CDR1 MNHEY and CDR2 SVGAGI. In nucleotides, the CDR3 is TGTGCCAGCAGTTACTCCGGGACAGGGGCAAACATTCAGTACTTC. Its protein is CASSYSGTGANIQYF.

The genes are TRBV7-8 and TRBJ2-3; 8 bases are a match to TRBD2. The CDR3 extends over 15 amino acids. J was trimmed by 4 bases and V by 3 bases; bases with no gene match: 6. From germline, CDR1 is SGHVS and CDR2 FQNEAQ. CDR3 sequence: CASSLDSGGPDTQYF. In nucleotides, the CDR3 is TGTGCCAGCAGCTTGGACAGCGGGGGCCCAGATACGCAGTATTTT.

The V call is TRBV7-6, the J call TRBJ2-3, with 9 bases matching TRBD2. CDR3 length: 18 amino acids. Germline assignment: CDR1 SGHVS and CDR2 FNYEAQ. Germline trimming cut 3 bases from V and 8 bases from J; bases unmatched to any gene: 18. CDR3: CASSLSSGSGGGAGTQYF. The CDR3, as DNA: TGTGCCAGCAGCTTGAGTAGTGGTAGCGGGGGTGGGGCCGGTACGCAGTATTTT. The full variable domain, completed using reference TRBV7-6 and TRBJ2-3, is GAGVSQSPRYKVTKRGQDVALRCDPISGHVSLYWYRQALGQGPEFLTYFNYEAQQDKSGLPNDRFSAERPEGSISTLTIQRTEQRDSAMYRCASSLSSGSGGGAGTQYFGPGTRLTVL.

This clone was seen more than once but under ten times. The V call is TRBV18, the J call TRBJ1-2; 10 nucleotides line up with TRBD1. J lost 4 bases, V lost 6 bases, and 5 bases had no gene match. From germline, CDR1 is KGHSH and CDR2 LQKENI. The CDR3 is 14 residues long. This CDR3 reads CASSPDRGPYGYTF. Written as DNA, the CDR3 is TGTGCCAGCTCTCCTGACAGGGGGCCCTATGGCTACACCTTC.

This clone was detected once. This chain links TRBV7-7 with TRBJ2-5; 11 bases are shared with TRBD2. CDR3 size: 14 residues. V dropped 3 bases and J dropped 5; count of bases not matched to a gene: 2. Germline CDR1 is SSHAT and CDR2 is FNYEAQ (reference sequence). The CDR3 protein is CASSFGTSGETQYF. The DNA of the CDR3 is TGTGCCAGCAGCTTTGGGACTAGCGGTGAGACCCAGTACTTC.

The chain carries TRBV27 and TRBJ1-1; 7 bases are shared with TRBD1. This CDR3 is built from 13 residues. The germline CDR1 and CDR2 sequences are MNHEY and SMNVEV (reference sequence). V shed 6 bases and J 4 bases; nucleotides not matched to a gene: 5. The CDR3 DNA is TGTGCCAGCAGACTTGGACAGGCCACTGAAGCTTTCTTT. This gives the protein CASRLGQATEAFF.

A few counts support this clone. The chain couples TRBV10-3 to TRBJ2-1, with no clear D. V was cut by 0 bases and J by 7 bases, with 7 bases left in between. The CDR3 is 13 amino acids. Germline CDR1 reads ENHRY; CDR2 reads SYGVKD. The CDR3 bases are TGTGCCATCAGTGAGTCTCTAGAAAATGAGCAGTTCTTC. Translated: CAISESLENEQFF.

Many counts were recorded for this clone. This rearrangement joins TRBV4-3 to TRBJ2-7, with D maybe TRBD1 (5 bases). The CDR3 extends over 15 amino acids. The germline CDR1 and CDR2 sequences are LGHNA and YSLEER. With 1 base removed from V and 5 bases from J, the gap between germline ends came to 15 bases. CDR3 coding DNA: TGCGCCAGCAGCCAAGGCTTAGGGGCGCAGGACGAGCAGTACTTC. Encoded protein: CASSQGLGAQDEQYF.

This clone has only a few counts. This chain links TRBV5-5 with TRBJ2-4; D may be TRBD2 (6 bases). Germline loops: CDR1 SGHKS, CDR2 YYEKEE (reference sequence). The CDR3 length is 14 residues. V lost 4 bases and J lost 4, with 12 bases in between. The CDR3 DNA reads TGTGCCAGCAGCGACGCCGGGGGAAAAAACATTCAGTACTTC. Residues: CASSDAGGKNIQYF. The whole variable domain, filled in from reference TRBV5-5 and TRBJ2-4, reads DAGVTQSPTHLIKTRGQQVTLRCSPISGHKSVSWYQQVLGQGPQFIFQYYEKEERGRGNFPDRFSARQFPNYSSELNVNALLLGDSALYLCASSDAGGKNIQYFGAGTRLSVL.

The V gene is TRBV7-2, the J gene TRBJ1-6; D may be TRBD1 (6 bases). Trimming took 4 bases from V and 6 from J, leaving 16 bases between them. In germline, CDR1 is SGHTA, CDR2 FQGNSA. The CDR3 is made up of 16 amino acids. The chain's CDR3 is CASSSPGVSGNSPLHF. CDR3 sequence (DNA): TGTGCCAGCAGCTCCCCAGGGGTATCGGGTAATTCACCCCTCCACTTT.

This clone was recorded at least ten times. This sequence joins TRBV7-9 and TRBJ1-6, with TRBD1 as a possible D gene (6 bases). Germline CDR1 SEHNR, CDR2 FQNEAQ (reference sequence). The ends were cut back, 3 bases at V and 14 bases at J, with 17 bases in the middle. The CDR3 is 14 amino acids. The CDR3 sequence is CASSLAQGTATLHF. The CDR3 coding sequence is TGTGCCAGCAGCTTGGCCCAGGGGACGGCCACCCTCCACTTT. Combining the CDR3 with reference TRBV7-9 and TRBJ1-6 gives the whole variable domain DTGVSQNPRHKITKRGQNVTFRCDPISEHNRLYWYRQTLGQGPEFLTYFQNEAQLEKSRLLSDRFSAERPKGSFSTLEIQRTEQGDSAMYLCASSLAQGTATLHFGNGTRLTVT.

The chain carries TRBV5-1 and TRBJ2-5; no firm D call. This CDR3 region has 14 residues. V lost 0 bases and J 5 bases, leaving 11 bases between the germline ends. Per the germline V gene, CDR1 is SGHRS and CDR2 is YFSETQ. CDR3 in amino acids: CASSLDTPRETQYF. The CDR3 DNA is TGCGCCAGCAGCTTGGATACACCCAGGGAGACCCAGTACTTC.

This clone showed up just a few times. This chain uses TRBV28 with TRBJ2-5, with 9 bases that match TRBD1. With V trimmed by 6 bases and J by 5 bases, 10 bases remained unmatched. Germline V gene data show CDR1 as MDHEN and CDR2 as SYDVKM. The CDR3 extends over 15 amino acids. The CDR3 protein is CASSVRDRDLETQYF. DNA of the CDR3: TGTGCCAGCAGCGTCCGGGACAGGGATTTGGAGACCCAGTACTTC.

V usage is TRBV6-6 and J usage is TRBJ2-5; 8 nucleotides agree with TRBD2. J gave up 4 bases and V 6 bases, and 4 bases lay outside the gene matches. CDR3 size: 13 residues. Germline V gene lookup returns CDR1 MNHNY and CDR2 SVGAGI (reference sequence). The CDR3 is CASSLAGTETQYF. The CDR3 bases are TGTGCCAGCAGCTTAGCGGGGACAGAGACCCAGTACTTC.

This clone was counted between two and nine times. This chain uses TRBV5-1 with TRBJ1-2; 7 positions agree with TRBD1. V lost 0 bases to trimming and J lost 2 bases; unmatched junction nucleotides: 4. Germline CDR1 is SGHRS and CDR2 is YFSETQ. This CDR3 is 15 amino acids long. CDR3 in amino acids: CASSLGGGANYGYTF. The CDR3 DNA reads TGCGCCAGCAGCTTGGGAGGGGGCGCGAACTATGGCTACACCTTC.

For this clone: The same CDR3 arises from other DNA sequences in this sample as well. The chain recombines TRBV7-9 with TRBJ2-7, with no clear D. Germline CDR1 SEHNR, CDR2 FQNEAQ (reference sequence). This CDR3 has 14 residues. The V end lost 3 bases, the J end lost 0 bases, and 9 bases lay between the germline ends. CDR3 loop: CASSFTGSSYEQYF. In DNA, the CDR3 is TGTGCCAGCAGCTTTACCGGGTCCTCCTACGAGCAGTACTTC.

To note about this clone: The same CDR3 also results from other DNA sequences found in this sample. The genes are TRBV6-5 and TRBJ1-5; D not resolved. V lost 0 bases and J 2 bases, leaving 8 bases between the germline ends. CDR1 is MNHEY and CDR2 is SVGAGI in the germline V gene. The CDR3 extends over 15 amino acids. The DNA for the CDR3 is TGTGCCAGCAGTTACTCGACTGAGGGCAATCAGCCCCAGCATTTT. Amino acid sequence: CASSYSTEGNQPQHF.

The chain employs TRBV6-5 and TRBJ1-1; D might be TRBD1 (6 bases). CDR3 length equals 14 residues. V was shortened by 7 bases and J by 4 bases, with 16 bases between the two germline ends. Per germline, CDR1 MNHEY and CDR2 SVGAGI. The CDR3 is CASTPNREGTEAFF. CDR3 DNA: TGTGCCAGCACCCCTAACAGGGAGGGCACTGAAGCTTTCTTT.

As concerns this clone: A junction boundary mismatches the germline segment, possibly from a read error. The J gene is TRBJ1-5, the V gene TRBV5-1; a weak D match, TRBD1 (5 bases). This CDR3 contains 13 residues. Germline-derived CDR1 and CDR2 are SGHRS and YFSETQ. CDR3 sequence: CASRLGENQPQHF. CDR3 nucleotide sequence: TGCGCCAGCAGGTTGGGGGAGAATCAGCCCCAGCATTTT.

A few counts support this clone. The chain uses TRBV5-4 and TRBJ2-5; possibly TRBD1 for D (5 bases). Germline loops: CDR1 SGHNT, CDR2 YYREEE (reference sequence). The V gene lost 0 bases and the J gene lost 5 bases, with 8 bases spanning the gap. The CDR3 length is 13 residues. In DNA form, the CDR3 reads TGTGCCAGCAGCTTGGACTGGGGCGAGACCCAGTACTTC. Protein: CASSLDWGETQYF.

The chain recombines TRBV2 with TRBJ2-7; unclear D gene. The germline gives CDR1 SNHLY, CDR2 FYNNEI. CDR3 length equals 13 residues. V lost 1 base to trimming and J lost 5 bases, with 9 bases between them. The CDR3 loop is CASSEVAVDEQYF. The CDR3 nucleotides read TGTGCCAGCAGTGAAGTGGCAGTGGACGAGCAGTACTTC.

This clone has more than one count but fewer than ten. This chain joins TRBV6-5 and TRBJ2-2, with 7 bases aligning to TRBD1. The ends lost 1 base at V and 2 bases at J; junction bases unmatched: 4. The germline CDR1 and CDR2 sequences are MNHEY and SVGAGI. This CDR3 comprises 16 residues. CDR3 in amino acids: CASSYLGTDNTGELFF. CDR3 DNA sequence: TGTGCCAGCAGTTACTTGGGGACAGATAACACCGGGGAGCTGTTTTTT.

This clone came up a few times. The rearrangement uses TRBV2 and TRBJ1-6, with 8 nucleotides matching TRBD1. The CDR3 totals 15 residues. Germline loops: CDR1 SNHLY, CDR2 FYNNEI. V was clipped by 4 bases and J by 8 bases; unmatched bases: 7. In DNA form, the CDR3 reads TGTGCCAGCAGTGCCGTCGGACAGGGATATTCACCCCTCCACTTT. This translates into CASSAVGQGYSPLHF.

This clone was detected only a few times. The chain employs TRBV19 and TRBJ2-3; D remains unclear. Germline V gene sequence: CDR1 LNHDA, CDR2 SQIVND (reference sequence). The V end was cut by 5 bases, the J end by 3 bases, with 9 bases between. The CDR3 has 13 amino acids. CDR3 residues: CASSVTGTDTQYF. CDR3 DNA sequence: TGTGCCAGTAGTGTTACCGGGACAGATACGCAGTATTTT.

The chain joins TRBV29-1 to TRBJ2-1; TRBD1 aligns across 8 bases. With 2 bases clipped from V and 6 bases from J, the junction kept 3 bases outside the gene matches. Germline V gene data show CDR1 as SQVTM and CDR2 as ANQGSEA. The CDR3 consists of 13 residues. The CDR3 DNA follows: TGCAGCGTTGAACAGGGGGCAGTCAATGAGCAGTTCTTC. It encodes CSVEQGAVNEQFF.

The chain combines TRBV14 with TRBJ1-3, with a tentative D call TRBD1 (6 bases). The CDR3 length is 19 residues. CDR1 is SGHDN and CDR2 is FVKESK in the germline V gene. Trimming took off 3 bases at V and 0 bases at J, with 21 bases between the two ends. The CDR3 reads CASSQTGLKPQSSGNTIYF. The DNA of the CDR3 is TGTGCCAGCAGCCAGACAGGCCTAAAACCCCAATCCTCTGGAAACACCATATATTTT.

This clone was observed a few times. This sequence joins TRBV5-6 and TRBJ2-4; TRBD2 is a possible D gene (5 bases). The CDR3 spans 17 residues. CDR1 and CDR2 (germline): SGHDT, YYEEEE. V gave up 4 bases and J gave up 1 base, with 18 bases separating them. CDR3 coding DNA: TGTGCCAGCAGCATTAGAGGGATTACGGGTGCCAAAAACATTCAGTACTTC. Protein sequence: CASSIRGITGAKNIQYF.